A single sample gave rise to the 21 T cell receptor beta chains below, sequenced in a study of blood T cell repertoires in COVID-19. Some clones are missing from TCRdb's copy, which holds only in-frame ones; the method was immunoSEQ multiplex PCR. The table has 64,000 or so clones, around 80% seen once; the top ten hold 10% to 15%. Sample: peripheral blood. The receptors derive from a man older than 75 with acute or convalescent COVID-19.

The chain is built from TRBV10-3 and TRBJ2-7; TRBD1 aligns across 12 bases. J gave up 3 bases and V 6 bases, and 9 bases lay outside the gene matches. In germline, CDR1 is ENHRY, CDR2 SYGVKD. CDR3 size: 16 residues. As DNA, the CDR3 is TGTGCCATCAGCCTCGCCGGGACAGGGGGCTTCTACGAGCAGTACTTC. It encodes CAISLAGTGGFYEQYF.

This clone was seen a few times. V is TRBV5-4 and J is TRBJ1-2; the match to TRBD1 covers 9 bases. Looked up from germline, CDR1 is SGHNT and CDR2 is YYREEE (reference sequence). V lost 10 bases to trimming and J lost 6 bases; unmatched junction nucleotides: 13. CDR3 length: 14 residues. The CDR3 spells CAGHKGQGSNGYTF. Here the CDR3 DNA reads TGTGCCGGCCATAAAGGACAGGGGTCGAATGGCTACACCTTC.

This rearrangement joins TRBV2 to TRBJ1-2, with TRBD1 matching 8 bases. Germline assignment: CDR1 SNHLY and CDR2 FYNNEI. Trimming removed 6 bases from V and 4 bases from J; junction bases left unmatched: 4. CDR3 size: 13 residues. The CDR3 loop reads CASRGTGVYGYTF. CDR3 in DNA: TGTGCCAGCAGGGGGACAGGAGTCTATGGCTACACCTTC.

This sequence joins TRBV19 and TRBJ1-5, with D uncertain. Germline CDR1 and CDR2: LNHDA and SQIVND (reference sequence). The V end was cut by 4 bases, the J end by 4 bases, with 17 bases between. The CDR3 totals 16 residues. The CDR3 loop reads CASSTLRRVGNQPQHF. In nucleotides, the CDR3 is TGTGCCAGTAGTACGTTAAGGAGGGTAGGGAATCAGCCCCAGCATTTT.

The chain combines TRBV28 with TRBJ2-7; 10 nucleotides match TRBD2. Germline V gene sequence: CDR1 MDHEN, CDR2 SYDVKM. The junction had 6 bases not matched to a gene; V was cut back by 1 base and J by 6 bases. This CDR3 is built from 15 residues. CDR3 nucleotide sequence: TGTGCCAGCAGTTTATCCCTAGCGGGGGTCTTCGAGCAGTACTTC. It codes for CASSLSLAGVFEQYF.

The V call is TRBV24-1, the J call TRBJ2-2, with TRBD2 matching 13 bases. J gave up 5 bases and V 9 bases, and 5 bases lay outside the gene matches. The CDR3 runs 15 residues. Germline lookup yields CDR1 KGHDR and CDR2 SFDVKD. The CDR3 region is CATRTSGSATGELFF. DNA for the CDR3: TGTGCCACCCGGACTAGCGGGAGCGCTACCGGGGAGCTGTTTTTT.

The chain employs TRBV12-3 or TRBV12-4 and TRBJ2-2; a possible D gene is TRBD1 (5 bases). Deletions cut 5 bases from V and 6 bases from J, with 7 bases between. This CDR3 comprises 12 residues. For the CDR3, the DNA is TGTGCCAGCAGTCAGGGTCCCGGGGAGCTGTTTTTT. Translating it yields CASSQGPGELFF.

The chain has TRBV12-3 or TRBV12-4 and TRBJ2-5; no definite D call. V was clipped by 2 bases and J by 5 bases, with 6 bases between them. This CDR3 spans 12 amino acids. This CDR3 reads CASSLHRETQYF. CDR3 nucleotides: TGTGCCAGCAGTTTACATCGGGAGACCCAGTACTTC.

The V call is TRBV7-8, the J call TRBJ1-1; possibly TRBD1 for D (6 bases). Germline lookup yields CDR1 SGHVS and CDR2 FQNEAQ. This CDR3 region has 16 residues. Trimming took off 7 bases at V and 0 bases at J, with 18 bases between the two ends. The CDR3 is CASTLQGTLMNTEAFF. The CDR3, as DNA: TGTGCCAGCACCCTACAGGGCACTCTTATGAACACTGAAGCTTTCTTT. The whole variable domain, remainder taken from reference TRBV7-8 and TRBJ1-1, is GAGVSQSPRYKVAKRGQDVALRCDPISGHVSLFWYQQALGQGPEFLTYFQNEAQLDKSGLPSDRFFAERPEGSVSTLKIQRTQQEDSAVYLCASTLQGTLMNTEAFFGQGTRLTVV.

The chain combines TRBV18 with TRBJ2-7; 9 bases are a match to TRBD1. Germline assignment: CDR1 KGHSH and CDR2 LQKENI. Germline trimming cut 5 bases from V and 4 bases from J; bases unmatched to any gene: 6. This CDR3 is 14 amino acids long. For the CDR3, the DNA is TGTGCCAGCTCATCCGGACAGGGGCTTTACGAGCAGTACTTC. It is translated as CASSSGQGLYEQYF.

In this sample, this clone turned up a few times. This chain connects TRBV5-1 to TRBJ2-7; 11 nucleotides match TRBD1. This CDR3 has 14 amino acids. With 4 bases clipped from V and 3 bases from J, the junction kept 3 bases outside the gene matches. From germline, CDR1 is SGHRS and CDR2 YFSETQ. The CDR3 nucleotides are TGCGCCAGCAGCCCTGGGACAGGGGGCTACGAGCAGTACTTC. The encoded protein is CASSPGTGGYEQYF.

J is TRBJ1-4 and V is TRBV7-9, with unresolved D. V dropped 3 bases and J dropped 4 bases, with 9 bases sitting between them. Germline CDR1 reads SEHNR; CDR2 reads FQNEAQ (reference sequence). The CDR3 has 14 amino acids. CDR3 sequence: CASSFRDNNEKLFF. The CDR3 coding sequence is TGTGCCAGCAGCTTTCGTGACAATAATGAAAAACTGTTTTTT.

Judged by abundance, this clone is medium-sized. The chain is built from TRBV7-3 and TRBJ2-2, with 9 bases aligning to TRBD1. Germline lookup yields CDR1 SGHTA and CDR2 FQGTGA. The CDR3 is 15 amino acids. The V segment lost 5 bases and the J segment 3 bases; nucleotides outside the gene matches: 4. CDR3 residues: CASSGQGSYTGELFF. DNA of the CDR3: TGTGCCAGCAGCGGACAGGGGAGTTACACCGGGGAGCTGTTTTTT.

This clone was observed a handful of times. This chain uses TRBV5-5 with TRBJ1-2; a possible D gene is TRBD1 (6 bases). In germline, CDR1 is SGHKS, CDR2 YYEKEE (reference sequence). V lost 2 bases and J 2 bases, leaving 13 bases between the germline ends. The CDR3 runs to 15 residues. CDR3 nucleotide sequence: TGTGCCAGCAGCTTTGCAGGGGTCGTGAACTATGGCTACACCTTC. Translation gives CASSFAGVVNYGYTF.

This clone appeared a few times. This chain joins TRBV19 and TRBJ2-3, with 13 bases lining up with TRBD2. This CDR3 is 14 amino acids long. J lost 10 bases, V lost 3 bases, and 4 bases had no gene match. Germline V CDR1 and CDR2: LNHDA, SQIVND (reference sequence). CDR3 protein: CASSMELAGGAQYF. The CDR3 nucleotides are TGTGCCAGTAGTATGGAACTAGCGGGGGGGGCGCAGTATTTT.

The chain joins TRBV28 to TRBJ1-1; D unresolved. The ends were cut back, 10 bases at V and 4 bases at J, with 13 bases in the middle. The CDR3 loop spans 12 amino acids. Germline-derived CDR1 and CDR2 are MDHEN and SYDVKM. The CDR3 DNA reads TGTGCCACCGTCCCCTCGGGCACTGAAGCTTTCTTT. Its protein product is CATVPSGTEAFF.

The table lists this clone with a count of one. The chain joins TRBV28 to TRBJ1-2, with D possibly matching TRBD1 (5 bases). V was shortened by 6 bases and J by 0 bases, with 14 bases between the two germline ends. The germline V gene encodes CDR1 MDHEN and CDR2 SYDVKM. The CDR3 has 15 amino acids. CDR3 sequence (DNA): TGTGCCAGCAGCTTGCCCCGGGGGACTAACTATGGCTACACCTTC. Residues: CASSLPRGTNYGYTF.

This rearrangement joins TRBV11-2 to TRBJ2-1; TRBD2 aligns across 11 bases. The V gene end was trimmed by 5 bases and the J gene end by 8 bases; junction bases not matched to a gene: 11. The CDR3 is 16 amino acids. Germline V gives CDR1 SGHAT, CDR2 FQNNGV. The CDR3 DNA follows: TGTGCCAGCAGCCGTCAACTAGCGGGGGTGTCGGATGAGCAGTTCTTC. Translating gives CASSRQLAGVSDEQFF.

This clone has only a few counts. The rearrangement joins TRBV11-3 to TRBJ2-7; 7 positions match TRBD2. The length of the CDR3 is 15 residues. V was clipped by 2 bases and J by 0 bases; unmatched bases: 4. Looked up from germline, CDR1 is SGHNT and CDR2 is YENEEA. In DNA, the CDR3 is TGTGCCAGCAGCTTATCTAGCGGAACCTCCTACGAGCAGTACTTC. It specifies CASSLSSGTSYEQYF.

As DNA, the CDR3 is TGTGCTAGTGGTTGGGGACAGGGTGGAACTGAAGCTTTCTTT. Translating gives CASGWGQGGTEAFF. J is TRBJ1-1 and V is TRBV12-5; 9 bases map to TRBD1. The CDR3 runs 14 residues. J was trimmed by 5 bases and V by 4 bases; bases with no gene match: 5. Germline V gene lookup returns CDR1 LGHNT and CDR2 FRNRAP.

J is TRBJ1-1 and V is TRBV6-1, with TRBD1 matching over 9 bases. J gave up 4 bases and V 7 bases, and 4 bases lay outside the gene matches. The CDR3 has 13 residues. Per the germline V gene, CDR1 is MNHNS and CDR2 is SASEGT. CDR3 protein: CASTGTGRTEAFF. The CDR3, as DNA: TGTGCCAGCACCGGGACAGGGCGCACTGAAGCTTTCTTT.